This T cell receptor beta chain was observed in a study of blood T cells in healthy people across ages. Whole-study findings and limits: A roughly linear age-dependent decrease characterized TCR beta diversity per million T cells.

A second PCR of about 6 to 11 cycles used a sample-barcoded 5' primer and a J-beta primer mix. One entry per CDR3 protein results from TCRdb running MiXCR on the 5' RACE reads. This sample has over 1,500,000 distinct CDR3 sequences, with approximately 39% found just once. Turning to this clonotype: Its specificity is not known.

Donors were healthy Caucasian individuals from Russia aged about 6 to 90. Sequencing was carried out using blood. The source of this sequence is a human donor in good health.

As DNA, the CDR3 is TGTGCCAGCAGCTCCGATGGGGGGGCCGGGGAGCTGTTTTTT. This gives the protein CASSSDGGAGELFF. The rearrangement uses TRBV7-2 and TRBJ2-2; 7 positions match TRBD2. The germline CDR1 and CDR2 sequences are SGHTA and FQGNSA. Trimming took 4 bases from V and 6 from J; bases not matched to a gene: 5. The CDR3 runs 14 residues.